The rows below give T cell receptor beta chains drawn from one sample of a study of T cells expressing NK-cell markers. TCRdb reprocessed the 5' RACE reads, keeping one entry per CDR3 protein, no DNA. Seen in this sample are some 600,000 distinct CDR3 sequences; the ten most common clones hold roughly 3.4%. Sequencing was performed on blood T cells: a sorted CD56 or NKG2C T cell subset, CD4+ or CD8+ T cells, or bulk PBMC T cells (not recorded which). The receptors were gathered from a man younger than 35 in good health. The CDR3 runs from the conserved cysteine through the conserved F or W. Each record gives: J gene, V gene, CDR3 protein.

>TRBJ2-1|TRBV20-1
CSAPSEPPYNEQFF
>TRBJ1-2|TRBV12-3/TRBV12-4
CASSSQDGNYGYTF
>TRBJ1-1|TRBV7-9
CASTHNAGESGTEAFF
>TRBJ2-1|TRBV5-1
CASSRDDPSSYNEQFF
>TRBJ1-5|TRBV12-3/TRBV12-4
CASSLAGGQPQHF
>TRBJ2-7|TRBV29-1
CSAGGILSGEQYF
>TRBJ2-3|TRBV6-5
CASNLQGAGTDTQYF
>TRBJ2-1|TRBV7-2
CASSSSSGRVARYNEQFF
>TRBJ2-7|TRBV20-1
CSVWDLGDEQYF
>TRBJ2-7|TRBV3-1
CASSPRSRAEQYF
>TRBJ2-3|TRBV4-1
CASSQAGGSTDTQYF
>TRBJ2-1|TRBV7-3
CASSPTQYNEQFF
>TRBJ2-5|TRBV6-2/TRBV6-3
CASSPAGLAGEETQYF
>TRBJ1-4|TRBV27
CASSVLGQGNEKLFF
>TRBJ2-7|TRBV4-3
CASSQAINGGYEQYF
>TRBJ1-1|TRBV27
CASVGRAYGDTEAFF
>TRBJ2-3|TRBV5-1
CASTGGASGRADTQYF
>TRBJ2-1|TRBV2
CASSEDRGSGEQFF
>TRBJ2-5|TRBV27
CASSTSGRRETQYF
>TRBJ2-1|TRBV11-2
CASSYRDRGGYNEQFF
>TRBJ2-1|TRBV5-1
CASHGSYNEQFF
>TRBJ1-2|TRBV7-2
CASSYYTGGDGYTF
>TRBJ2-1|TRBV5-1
CASSLGADYNEQFF
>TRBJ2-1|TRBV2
CASSPWVGAVIGEQFF
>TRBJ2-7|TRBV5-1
CASSLGQGVHEQYF
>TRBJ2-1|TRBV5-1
CASSLGDRSNNEQFF
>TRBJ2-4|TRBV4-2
CASSQTETKNIQYF
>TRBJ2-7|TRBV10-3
CAISDRETSGTYEQYF
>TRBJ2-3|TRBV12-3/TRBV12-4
CASSPGRAPADTQYF
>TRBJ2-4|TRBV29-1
CSVAPRMAKNIQYF
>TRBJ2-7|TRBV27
CASRERGIYHEQYF